This T cell receptor (beta chain) was identified in a study of T cells in Graves' hyperthyroidism and ophthalmopathy. Amplification of TCR beta CDR3 regions was performed using RNA transcripts as template. First-round RT-PCR with HTBI primers amplified the TCR CDR3 region. TCRdb ran MiXCR on the multiplex PCR reads and lists one entry per CDR3 protein. The profile shows 92,000 or so distinct CDR3 sequences, under 65% of them singletons. V lost 3 bases and J 1 base, leaving 7 bases between the germline ends. Germline V lookup: CDR1 MGHDK, CDR2 SYGVNS. The CDR3 has 14 amino acids. The gene calls are TRBV25-1 and TRBJ1-5; unclear D gene. Sequenced material: blood. The TCR comes from a woman aged 40-49 years with Graves' hyperthyroidism. The CDR3 DNA follows: TGTGCCAGCAGTGATCGGGCAAGCAATCAGCCCCAGCATTTT. Protein: CASSDRASNQPQHF. Full variable domain (outside the CDR3, taken from reference TRBV25-1 and TRBJ1-5): EADIYQTPRYLVIGTGKKITLECSQTMGHDKMYWYQQDPGMELHLIHYSYGVNSTEKGDLSSESTVSRIRTEHFPLTLESARPSHTSQYLCASSDRASNQPQHFGDGTRLSIL.